This entry lists 20 T cell receptor beta chains sequenced from one sample in a study of identical twins (dated by TCRdb to about 2016). Library generation was performed with 5' RACE. TCRdb shows the sequencer as Illumina HiSeq 2000. TCRdb itself trimmed the public reads at Q25 with fastp, ran MiXCR and retained productive beta chains. Every CDR3 protein is listed once, alongside the most common genes and DNA of its rows. Here the sample has about 530,000 distinct CDR3 sequences; about 20% occur a single time. The ten largest clones take up 0.4% to 0.6% of the sample. These same records also appear under a second study, on yellow fever vaccine responses in identical twins.

Sequenced: CD4+ T cells sorted from blood. The receptors derive from a woman between 18 and 29 years old in good health.

The gene calls are TRBV5-1 and TRBJ2-4; TRBD1 matches 8 bases. The CDR3 loop spans 15 amino acids. Germline V gene data show CDR1 as SGHRS and CDR2 as YFSETQ. V was clipped by 3 bases and J by 3 bases; unmatched bases: 5. The CDR3 here is CASSSTGDGKNIQYF. In DNA, the CDR3 is TGCGCCAGCAGCTCGACAGGGGATGGCAAAAACATTCAGTACTTC.

The chain recombines TRBV15 with TRBJ2-5; either TRBD1 or TRBD2 may fit D (6 bases each). The ends were cut back, 0 bases at V and 5 bases at J, with 16 bases in the middle. The V gene's germline CDR1 is LNHNV and CDR2 YYDKDF (reference sequence). The CDR3 is 16 residues long. For the CDR3, the DNA is TGTGCCACCAGCAGAGATCCCGGGGGCTTTGGGGAGACCCAGTACTTC. As protein: CATSRDPGGFGETQYF.

V usage is TRBV10-3 and J usage is TRBJ1-1; perhaps TRBD1 as D (6 bases). V was trimmed by 6 bases and J by 4 bases, leaving 24 bases between them. The CDR3 is made up of 17 amino acids. The germline gives CDR1 ENHRY, CDR2 SYGVKD. CDR3 protein: CAISPSRQANHFTEAFF. CDR3 nucleotide sequence: TGTGCCATCAGCCCCTCTAGACAGGCCAACCACTTCACTGAAGCTTTCTTT.

The genes are TRBV5-1 and TRBJ1-1; D call uncertain. The CDR3 covers 19 residues. Germline-derived CDR1 and CDR2 are SGHRS and YFSETQ. Deletions cut 0 bases from V and 1 base from J, with 22 bases between. For the CDR3, the DNA is TGCGCCAGCAGCTTGGCTCGAGTGGGCCCGACGGGTAGGAACACTGAAGCTTTCTTT. As protein: CASSLARVGPTGRNTEAFF.

This sequence joins TRBV6-5 and TRBJ2-3; 7 bases match TRBD2. This CDR3 is 16 amino acids long. Germline CDR1 MNHEY, CDR2 SVGAGI. The J segment lost 5 bases and the V segment lost 0 bases, leaving 8 bases of the junction unmatched. As DNA, the CDR3 is TGTGCCAGCAGTTACTCCGGGAGGCCCGGAGGAGATACGCAGTATTTT. Translation: CASSYSGRPGGDTQYF.

The V and J genes are TRBV6-1 and TRBJ2-7; a possible D gene is TRBD2 (5 bases). CDR1 and CDR2 (germline): MNHNS, SASEGT. The V end was cut by 1 base, the J end by 1 base, with 14 bases between. CDR3 size: 16 residues. CDR3 DNA sequence: TGTGCCAGCAGTGAAGGTCTAGCAGTGGGGTCCTACGAGCAGTACGTC. Translating gives CASSEGLAVGSYEQYV.

This clonotype occurred a few times. J is TRBJ2-3 and V is TRBV10-2, with 8 bases lining up with TRBD1. There are 15 residues in the CDR3. CDR1 and CDR2 (germline): WSHSY, SAAADI. V lost 4 bases, J lost 5 bases, and 8 bases stayed unmatched. CDR3 DNA: TGCGCCAGCAGTGCCCGGACAGGGAGTCAAGATACGCAGTATTTT. This encodes CASSARTGSQDTQYF.

The sample holds a few counts of this clonotype. This chain uses TRBV12-3 or TRBV12-4 with TRBJ1-1, with 7 bases that match TRBD1. The CDR3 has 16 residues. The V segment lost 3 bases and the J segment 3 bases; nucleotides outside the gene matches: 10. CDR3 DNA: TGTGCCAGCAGTTTGTGGCCAGGGGGTTTGGACACTGAAGCTTTCTTT. It encodes CASSLWPGGLDTEAFF.

CDR3 sequence: CASSLSIPLTSGRVGEQFF. In nucleotides, the CDR3 is TGTGCCAGCAGTTTATCGATCCCCCTGACTAGCGGGAGAGTGGGTGAGCAGTTCTTC. The chain employs TRBV27 and TRBJ2-1; 12 nucleotides line up with TRBD2. Germline V gene data show CDR1 as MNHEY and CDR2 as SMNVEV (reference sequence). J was trimmed by 9 bases and V by 0 bases; bases with no gene match: 15. The CDR3 has 19 amino acids.

This chain connects TRBV11-2 to TRBJ2-7; D might be TRBD1 (5 bases). The CDR3 covers 14 residues. Germline V gives CDR1 SGHAT, CDR2 FQNNGV. V was shortened by 2 bases and J by 2 bases, with 10 bases between the two germline ends. The CDR3 bases are TGTGCCAGCAGCTTAACAGGAGAGGCCTACGAGCAGTACTTC. Amino acid sequence: CASSLTGEAYEQYF.

The chain has TRBV24-1 and TRBJ2-1; 16 nucleotides agree with TRBD2. After removal of 4 bases from V and 0 bases from J, the junction contained 5 bases not matched to a gene. The CDR3 has 19 amino acids. Germline V gives CDR1 KGHDR, CDR2 SFDVKD. Written as DNA, the CDR3 is TGTGCCACCAGTGACCCCGGGACTAGCGGGAGGGACTCCTACAATGAGCAGTTCTTC. Translating gives CATSDPGTSGRDSYNEQFF.

This clonotype has more than one count but fewer than ten. The chain is built from TRBV12-3 or TRBV12-4 and TRBJ2-7; the D gene could be TRBD1 or TRBD2 (5 bases each). Trimming shortened V by 1 base and J by 3 bases, and 7 bases separated the two germline ends. The CDR3 is 13 residues long. CDR3 sequence reads: CASSLDGGYEQYF. The CDR3 nucleotides read TGTGCCAGCAGTTTAGATGGGGGCTACGAGCAGTACTTC.

V usage is TRBV5-1 and J usage is TRBJ2-5, with TRBD2 matching 10 bases. After removal of 2 bases from V and 4 bases from J, the junction contained 8 bases not matched to a gene. The CDR3 length is 16 residues. The germline V gene encodes CDR1 SGHRS and CDR2 YFSETQ. The CDR3 loop is CASSLQSGGVRETQYF. CDR3 DNA sequence: TGCGCCAGCAGCTTACAGAGCGGGGGGGTCCGAGAGACCCAGTACTTC. The variable domain in full, completed from reference TRBV5-1 and TRBJ2-5, reads KAGVTQTPRYLIKTRGQQVTLSCSPISGHRSVSWYQQTPGQGLQFLFEYFSETQRNKGNFPGRFSGRQFSNSRSEMNVSTLELGDSALYLCASSLQSGGVRETQYFGPGTRLLVL.

The V gene is TRBV19, the J gene TRBJ2-7, with D unclear. V lost 3 bases, J lost 6 bases, and 15 bases lay in between. The CDR3 runs 14 residues. Germline lookup yields CDR1 LNHDA and CDR2 SQIVND (reference sequence). The CDR3 DNA reads as TGTGCCAGTAGTATGGATTCCAAATGGGGCGAGCAGTACTTC. Its translation is CASSMDSKWGEQYF.

This clonotype occurred a few times. The chain combines TRBV15 with TRBJ2-7; D uncertain. The germline V gene encodes CDR1 LNHNV and CDR2 YYDKDF (reference sequence). Trimming removed 0 bases from V and 4 bases from J, with 10 bases in between. There are 14 residues in the CDR3. CDR3 region: CATSRDRVGYEQYF. The CDR3 region has the DNA TGTGCCACCAGCAGAGATAGGGTAGGATACGAGCAGTACTTC.

This clonotype was observed a few times. This sequence joins TRBV10-3 and TRBJ2-2; 13 positions match TRBD2. Trimming cost V 8 bases and J 4 bases; bases outside gene matches: 16. The CDR3 totals 19 residues. Germline V gene lookup returns CDR1 ENHRY and CDR2 SYGVKD. The CDR3 bases are TGTGCCATCTATTCCTCGGGACTAGCGGGGAGGCTCGGCACCGGGGAGCTGTTTTTT. Translation: CAIYSSGLAGRLGTGELFF.

This chain uses TRBV5-1 with TRBJ2-5, with 9 bases that match TRBD1. The V gene end was trimmed by 5 bases and the J gene end by 5 bases; junction bases not matched to a gene: 7. Germline-derived CDR1 and CDR2 are SGHRS and YFSETQ. The CDR3 is made up of 14 amino acids. In DNA form, the CDR3 reads TGCGCCAGCAGAACAGGGGGCATGGAGGAGACCCAGTACTTC. It is translated as CASRTGGMEETQYF.

The chain joins TRBV7-9 to TRBJ2-1; D unclear. Germline V gene data show CDR1 as SEHNR and CDR2 as FQNEAQ (reference sequence). The CDR3 totals 15 residues. The V end was cut by 6 bases, the J end by 5 bases, with 17 bases between. The CDR3 here is CASSQQDLINNEQFF. In DNA, the CDR3 is TGTGCCAGCAGTCAGCAGGACCTAATAAACAATGAGCAGTTCTTC.

J is TRBJ2-3 and V is TRBV4-2, with TRBD2 identical over 9 bases. Germline V lookup: CDR1 LGHNA, CDR2 YNFKEQ. The V gene end was trimmed by 4 bases and the J gene end by 4 bases; junction bases not matched to a gene: 9. The CDR3 runs to 16 residues. The CDR3 spells CASSLTHSGSADTQYF. DNA for the CDR3: TGTGCCAGCAGCCTGACTCATAGCGGGAGTGCAGATACGCAGTATTTT.

The CDR3: CSARGPAGSYEQYF. DNA for the CDR3: TGCAGTGCTAGGGGCCCAGCGGGGTCCTACGAGCAGTACTTC. The V gene is TRBV20-1, the J gene TRBJ2-7, with 7 nucleotides matching TRBD2. In germline, CDR1 is DFQATT, CDR2 SNEGSKA (reference sequence). The CDR3 is 14 residues long. With 3 bases clipped from V and 1 base from J, the junction kept 6 bases outside the gene matches.